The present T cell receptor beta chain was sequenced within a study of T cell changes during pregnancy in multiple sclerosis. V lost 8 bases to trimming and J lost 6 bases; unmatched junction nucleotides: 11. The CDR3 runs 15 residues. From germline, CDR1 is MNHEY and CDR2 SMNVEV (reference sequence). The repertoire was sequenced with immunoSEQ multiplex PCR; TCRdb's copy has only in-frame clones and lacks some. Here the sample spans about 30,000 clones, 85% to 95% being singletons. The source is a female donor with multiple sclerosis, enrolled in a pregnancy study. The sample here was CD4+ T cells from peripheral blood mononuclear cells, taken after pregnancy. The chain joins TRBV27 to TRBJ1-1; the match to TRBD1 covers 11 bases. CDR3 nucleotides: TGTGCCAGCGGGCGACTGAGGGACAGGGGGTCTGAAGCTTTCTTT. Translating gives CASGRLRDRGSEAFF.